The 8 T cell receptor beta chains listed next were all sequenced from one sample in a study of identifying expanded T cells in peripheral blood. Repertoires were generated with immunoSEQ multiplex PCR, while TCRdb's copy carries only in-frame clones and drops some. The sample carries more than 65,000 clones, about nine tenths recorded once. The sample consisted of blood. The receptors here all came from a person aged 18 to 70 in good health.

The chain carries TRBV7-2 and TRBJ2-3; D perhaps matches TRBD2 (6 bases). The CDR3 extends over 13 amino acids. Germline V lookup: CDR1 SGHTA, CDR2 FQGNSA. Trimming took off 2 bases at V and 5 bases at J, with 8 bases between the two ends. CDR3 bases: TGTGCCAGCAGCTTATGGACTAAAGATACGCAGTATTTT. Protein: CASSLWTKDTQYF.

The rearrangement uses TRBV14 and TRBJ1-2; tentatively, D is TRBD1 (6 bases). V was pared by 1 base and J by 4 bases, with 7 bases between. Germline V gene sequence: CDR1 SGHDN, CDR2 FVKESK. CDR3 length equals 13 residues. CDR3 residues: CASSQARGYGYTF. The CDR3 region has the DNA TGTGCCAGCAGCCAAGCCAGGGGCTATGGCTACACCTTC. Supplemented by reference TRBV14 and TRBJ1-2, the full variable domain reads EAGVTQFPSHSVIEKGQTVTLRCDPISGHDNLYWYRRVMGKEIKFLLHFVKESKQDESGMPNNRFLAERTGGTYSTLKVQPAELEDSGVYFCASSQARGYGYTFGSGTRLTVV.

This clone was detected once. The chain uses TRBV7-2 and TRBJ2-1, with TRBD2 matching over 7 bases. With V trimmed by 2 bases and J by 14 bases, 9 bases remained unmatched. The CDR3 spans 13 residues. Germline V gene sequence: CDR1 SGHTA, CDR2 FQGNSA. CDR3 sequence: CASSLNAGVGEFF. Here the CDR3 DNA reads TGTGCCAGCAGCTTAAACGCGGGAGTAGGAGAGTTCTTC.

V is TRBV25-1 and J is TRBJ1-2; no firm D call. The CDR3 is made up of 15 amino acids. CDR1 and CDR2 (germline): MGHDK, SYGVNS. Trimming removed 1 base at V and 2 bases at J, with 11 bases between. CDR3 nucleotide sequence: TGTGCCAGCAGTGAATTAGGTGGGCAGAACTATGGCTACACCTTC. As protein: CASSELGGQNYGYTF.

The chain recombines TRBV11-2 with TRBJ2-5; possible D gene TRBD1, 6 bases. Trimming cost V 1 base and J 13 bases, with 13 bases left between them. The CDR3 extends over 12 amino acids. Germline values: CDR1 SGHAT, CDR2 FQNNGV. The CDR3 reads CASSLGRQDRYF. The DNA of the CDR3 is TGTGCCAGCAGCTTAGGCCGACAGGACAGGTACTTC.

This chain uses TRBV13 with TRBJ2-1; D is perhaps TRBD2 (6 bases). V shed 4 bases and J shed 2 bases, with 9 bases lying between them. CDR1 PRHDT and CDR2 FYEKMQ come from the germline V gene (reference sequence). CDR3 length: 14 residues. The DNA of the CDR3 is TGTGCCAGCAGCTCCTGGACTACCTACAATGAGCAGTTCTTC. It codes for CASSSWTTYNEQFF.

This chain joins TRBV7-2 and TRBJ2-3; no reliable D call. The CDR3 sequence is 14 residues long. Germline V CDR1 and CDR2: SGHTA, FQGNSA. Deletions cut 0 bases from V and 3 bases from J, with 7 bases between. The CDR3 is CASSLAIRTDTQYF. The CDR3, as DNA: TGTGCCAGCAGCTTAGCTATAAGGACAGATACGCAGTATTTT.

The genes are TRBV6-1 and TRBJ2-7; 8 positions agree with TRBD2. J gave up 4 bases and V 5 bases, and 10 bases lay outside the gene matches. In germline, CDR1 is MNHNS, CDR2 SASEGT. This CDR3 contains 15 residues. CDR3 DNA: TGTGCCAGCAGTCGCGGCGGGGGGAATTTGTACGAGCAGTACTTC. Its protein product is CASSRGGGNLYEQYF.